The TCR beta chain under discussion was sequenced for a study of blood T cell repertoires in COVID-19. Study-wide context: Whether acute or convalescent, the COVID-19 samples came from the United States, Italy and Spain. PBMCs, B-cell-depleted T cells, or T cells were the source of the cDNA or gDNA that made up the material.

The CDR3 runs 15 residues. V dropped 4 bases and J dropped 0 bases, with 12 bases sitting between them. CDR1 is LNHDA and CDR2 is SQIVND in the germline V gene (reference sequence). Original data processing: Amplified reference gene primers provided the basis for estimating nucleated cell counts. Here immunoSEQ multiplex PCR was the method, and the copy in TCRdb shows in-frame clones only, minus some. V, J and clone size are those of that table, while D and trimming were read from the DNA. Here the sample spans 300,000 or so clones, around 87% being singletons. What was sequenced was peripheral blood. The chain has TRBV19 and TRBJ1-1, with D possibly matching TRBD1 (6 bases). The sequence derives from a man aged 45-65 years with active or convalescent COVID-19. CDR3 amino acids: CASSNHRDLNTEAFF. Written as DNA, the CDR3 is TGTGCCAGTAGTAACCACAGGGACCTGAACACTGAAGCTTTCTTT. The entire variable domain, with the rest obtained from reference TRBV19 and TRBJ1-1, is as follows: DGGITQSPKYLFRKEGQNVTLSCEQNLNHDAMYWYRQDPGQGLRLIYYSQIVNDFQKGDIAEGYSVSREKKESFPLTVTSAQKNPTAFYLCASSNHRDLNTEAFFGQGTRLTVV.